One and the same sample provided the 29 T cell receptor beta chains below, sequenced in a study of OX40 agonist ivuxolimab in advanced cancers. Data came from immunoSEQ multiplex PCR; TCRdb stores just in-frame clones and leaves some out. The repertoire holds 34,000 or so clones, approximately 90% seen once, with about 4.9% in the top ten. The sample here was CD4+ or CD8+ T cells sorted from blood, taken in a trial of the OX40 agonist ivuxolimab. The receptors come from an adult with an advanced solid tumor such as melanoma, head and neck, liver or kidney cancer.

The CDR3 DNA reads as TGTGCCAGCAGGGGGTGGCAGGAATTCGACAATGAGCAGTTCTTC. Amino acid sequence: CASRGWQEFDNEQFF. The V call is TRBV25-1, the J call TRBJ2-1; D gene unclear. Germline loops: CDR1 MGHDK, CDR2 SYGVNS. The CDR3 is made up of 15 amino acids. V lost 6 bases to trimming and J lost 5 bases, with 17 bases between them.

V usage is TRBV6-5 and J usage is TRBJ2-1; D possibly corresponds to TRBD2 (5 bases). Deletions cut 7 bases from V and 7 bases from J, with 14 bases between. CDR1 MNHEY and CDR2 SVGAGI come from the germline V gene. CDR3 length: 13 residues. The CDR3: CASKNTGWNEQFF. CDR3 DNA: TGTGCCAGCAAAAACACGGGGTGGAATGAGCAGTTCTTC.

This chain links TRBV28 with TRBJ1-1, with D maybe TRBD1 (6 bases). The CDR3 loop spans 12 amino acids. Germline V CDR1 and CDR2: MDHEN, SYDVKM. V lost 6 bases and J 4 bases, leaving 9 bases between the germline ends. Here the CDR3 DNA reads TGTGCCAGCAGGTTCAGGGGCACTGAAGCTTTCTTT. Translation: CASRFRGTEAFF.

The chain combines TRBV2 with TRBJ2-7; D gene ambiguous. Germline lookup yields CDR1 SNHLY and CDR2 FYNNEI. The CDR3 runs 11 residues. The ends were cut back, 6 bases at V and 5 bases at J, with 8 bases in the middle. In DNA form, the CDR3 reads TGTGCCAGCAGGGCTAGGGACGAGCAGTACGTC. It is translated as CASRARDEQYV.

The chain combines TRBV7-3 with TRBJ2-3, with 11 bases fitting TRBD2. CDR3 length: 16 amino acids. Germline V gene data show CDR1 as SGHTA and CDR2 as FQGTGA. V gave up 4 bases and J gave up 3 bases; unmatched junction bases: 6. CDR3 protein: CASSSYGTSGTDTQYF. The CDR3 bases are TGTGCCAGCAGCTCGTATGGGACTAGCGGTACAGATACGCAGTATTTT.

The rearrangement joins TRBV6-5 to TRBJ1-4; 11 bases align to TRBD1. The CDR3 is 16 amino acids. J gave up 7 bases and V 2 bases, and 6 bases lay outside the gene matches. Germline CDR1 and CDR2: MNHEY and SVGAGI. The CDR3 bases are TGTGCCAGCAGTTACCGGTCGGGGACAGGGGGTGAAAAACTGTTTTTT. It codes for CASSYRSGTGGEKLFF.

The rearrangement joins TRBV4-1 to TRBJ1-3; perhaps TRBD1 as D (6 bases). CDR3 length: 20 residues. Germline loops: CDR1 MGHRA, CDR2 YSYEKL. V was pared by 5 bases and J by 0 bases, with 26 bases between. CDR3: CASSYPGPKGGGRSGNTIYF. The CDR3 DNA reads TGCGCCAGCAGCTACCCCGGGCCAAAAGGGGGTGGGCGCTCTGGAAACACCATATATTTT.

This rearrangement joins TRBV7-3 to TRBJ2-5; D is uncertain. V lost 11 bases and J 1 base, leaving 11 bases between the germline ends. The CDR3 sequence is 12 residues long. In germline, CDR1 is SGHTA, CDR2 FQGTGA. CDR3: CALRDFQETQYF. The CDR3 DNA reads TGTGCCTTAAGGGATTTCCAAGAGACCCAGTACTTC. Complete variable domain (other parts from reference TRBV7-3 and TRBJ2-5): GAGVSQTPSNKVTEKGKYVELRCDPISGHTALYWYRQSLGQGPEFLIYFQGTGAADDSGLPNDRFFAVRPEGSVSTLKIQRTERGDSAVYLCALRDFQETQYFGPGTRLLVL.

The chain combines TRBV6-5 with TRBJ2-7, with TRBD2 matching over 13 bases. The J segment lost 3 bases and the V segment lost 6 bases, leaving 5 bases of the junction unmatched. The CDR3 covers 15 residues. The germline gives CDR1 MNHEY, CDR2 SVGAGI. In nucleotides, the CDR3 is TGTGCCAGCAGCCCGACTAGCGGGGGGCACTACGAGCAGTACGTC. This gives the protein CASSPTSGGHYEQYV.

The CDR3 DNA is TGTGCCAGCAGCCATGAGCTAGCGGATACGCAGTATTTT. Its translation is CASSHELADTQYF. The genes are TRBV14 and TRBJ2-3, with a weak D call TRBD2 (6 bases). The CDR3 is 13 amino acids. Germline assignment: CDR1 SGHDN and CDR2 FVKESK. Trimming removed 3 bases at V and 6 bases at J, with 10 bases between.

The V and J genes are TRBV10-3 and TRBJ1-5; unclear D gene. Germline CDR1 ENHRY, CDR2 SYGVKD. V shed 0 bases and J shed 3 bases, with 9 bases lying between them. CDR3 length: 15 residues. CDR3 nucleotide sequence: TGTGCCATCAGTGAGTCGACTCAGTTCAATCAGCCCCAGCATTTT. It is translated as CAISESTQFNQPQHF.

The genes are TRBV5-6 and TRBJ1-2; a weak D match, TRBD1 (6 bases). The CDR3 sequence is 16 residues long. V gave up 4 bases and J gave up 7 bases, with 23 bases separating them. Germline V CDR1 and CDR2: SGHDT, YYEEEE. The CDR3 loop reads CASSILTGGAFPGYTF. The CDR3 DNA is TGTGCCAGCAGCATCCTGACAGGAGGCGCGTTCCCTGGCTACACCTTC. The whole variable domain, filled in from reference TRBV5-6 and TRBJ1-2, reads DAGVTQSPTHLIKTRGQQVTLRCSPKSGHDTVSWYQQALGQGPQFIFQYYEEEERQRGNFPDRFSGHQFPNYSSELNVNALLLGDSALYLCASSILTGGAFPGYTFGSGTRLTVV.

The chain couples TRBV13 to TRBJ1-1, with 8 bases fitting TRBD1. The CDR3 runs 15 residues. In germline, CDR1 is PRHDT, CDR2 FYEKMQ (reference sequence). V lost 5 bases to trimming and J lost 3 bases; unmatched junction nucleotides: 8. CDR3 amino acids: CASSHRGAGHTEAFF. CDR3 nucleotide sequence: TGTGCCAGCAGCCACAGGGGGGCAGGACACACTGAAGCTTTCTTT. Combining the CDR3 with reference TRBV13 and TRBJ1-1 gives the whole variable domain AAGVIQSPRHLIKEKRETATLKCYPIPRHDTVYWYQQGPGQDPQFLISFYEKMQSDKGSIPDRFSAQQFSDYHSELNMSSLELGDSALYFCASSHRGAGHTEAFFGQGTRLTVV.

V gene TRBV7-9 combines with J gene TRBJ2-1, with 9 bases fitting TRBD2. From germline, CDR1 is SEHNR and CDR2 FQNEAQ (reference sequence). Losses at the gene ends were 8 bases for V and 0 bases for J; bases not matched to a gene: 11. The CDR3 runs 17 residues. The CDR3 reads CASASGTGVNSYNEQFF. The CDR3 region has the DNA TGTGCCAGCGCTAGCGGGACCGGGGTAAACTCCTACAATGAGCAGTTCTTC. Drawing the rest from reference TRBV7-9 and TRBJ2-1, the complete variable domain is DTGVSQNPRHKITKRGQNVTFRCDPISEHNRLYWYRQTLGQGPEFLTYFQNEAQLEKSRLLSDRFSAERPKGSFSTLEIQRTEQGDSAMYLCASASGTGVNSYNEQFFGPGTRLTVL.

The CDR3 DNA reads TGTGCCAGCAGTCCCCTAGGGACTGAAGCTTTCTTT. Protein product: CASSPLGTEAFF. This chain connects TRBV6-5 to TRBJ1-1; the D is unclear. The CDR3 is made up of 12 amino acids. The V gene's germline CDR1 is MNHEY and CDR2 SVGAGI. With 5 bases removed from V and 5 bases from J, the gap between germline ends came to 9 bases.

The chain couples TRBV5-1 to TRBJ2-7; no firm D call. V lost 0 bases and J 3 bases, leaving 7 bases between the germline ends. The V gene's germline CDR1 is SGHRS and CDR2 YFSETQ. This CDR3 has 13 amino acids. Here the CDR3 reads CASSLGPGYEQYF. The CDR3 DNA reads TGCGCCAGCAGCTTGGGGCCCGGCTACGAGCAGTACTTC.

The rearrangement joins TRBV6-4 to TRBJ2-1, with a possible D match to TRBD1 (6 bases). V lost 6 bases, J lost 7 bases, and 13 bases lay in between. This CDR3 has 13 amino acids. In germline, CDR1 is MRHNA, CDR2 SNTAGT. Here the CDR3 reads CASSPGARNEQFF. The CDR3 bases are TGTGCCAGCAGCCCAGGGGCGCGGAATGAGCAGTTCTTC.

V and J are TRBV7-9 and TRBJ2-7; TRBD2 matches at 9 bases. The CDR3 covers 16 residues. Germline CDR1 and CDR2: SEHNR and FQNEAQ (reference sequence). With 4 bases clipped from V and 4 bases from J, the junction kept 11 bases outside the gene matches. The CDR3 loop reads CASSSAGGAAVYEQYF. The CDR3 region has the DNA TGTGCCAGCAGCTCCGCGGGGGGGGCCGCGGTATACGAGCAGTACTTC. The full variable domain, completed using reference TRBV7-9 and TRBJ2-7, is DTGVSQNPRHKITKRGQNVTFRCDPISEHNRLYWYRQTLGQGPEFLTYFQNEAQLEKSRLLSDRFSAERPKGSFSTLEIQRTEQGDSAMYLCASSSAGGAAVYEQYFGPGTRLTVT.

The chain uses TRBV6-4 and TRBJ2-4, with 9 bases fitting TRBD1. The V gene's germline CDR1 is MRHNA and CDR2 SNTAGT. J was trimmed by 13 bases and V by 3 bases; bases with no gene match: 10. The CDR3 runs to 14 residues. CDR3 nucleotides: TGTGCCAGCAGTGAGGGGGGACAGGGTGCGATCCAGTACTTC. Protein product: CASSEGGQGAIQYF.

The chain uses TRBV5-4 and TRBJ1-2; D is unclear. V was shortened by 0 bases and J by 2 bases, with 8 bases between the two germline ends. The CDR3 loop spans 14 amino acids. Germline CDR1 SGHNT, CDR2 YYREEE (reference sequence). CDR3 sequence (DNA): TGTGCCAGCAGCTTGGAGTCAGACAACTATGGCTACACCTTC. As protein: CASSLESDNYGYTF.

The rearrangement joins TRBV19 to TRBJ2-3, with a weak D call TRBD2 (6 bases). The CDR3 contains 14 residues. The V end lost 3 bases, the J end lost 1 base, and 8 bases lay between the germline ends. Germline assignment: CDR1 LNHDA and CDR2 SQIVND (reference sequence). CDR3 sequence reads: CASSIWGGTDTQYF. CDR3 in DNA: TGTGCCAGTAGTATCTGGGGGGGCACAGATACGCAGTATTTT.

The CDR3 nucleotides read TGTGCCAGCAACCCTACGGGATCCATGAACACTGAAGCTTTCTTT. Translating it yields CASNPTGSMNTEAFF. V usage is TRBV7-8 and J usage is TRBJ1-1, with D hard to call. The CDR3 runs 15 residues. Trimming cost V 7 bases and J 0 bases, with 15 bases left between them. CDR1 is SGHVS and CDR2 is FQNEAQ in the germline V gene.

The chain carries TRBV7-9 and TRBJ2-7, with TRBD1 identical over 10 bases. J gave up 2 bases and V 1 base, and 5 bases lay outside the gene matches. The length of the CDR3 is 16 residues. The germline V gene encodes CDR1 SEHNR and CDR2 FQNEAQ (reference sequence). CDR3 amino acids: CASSLGLGTGAYEQYF. Here the CDR3 DNA reads TGTGCCAGCAGCTTAGGGCTGGGGACAGGGGCCTACGAGCAGTACTTC.

This clone was counted a single time. The genes are TRBV7-8 and TRBJ2-7; 9 positions match TRBD1. The CDR3 contains 16 residues. The germline V gene has CDR1 SGHVS and CDR2 FQNEAQ. After removal of 5 bases from V and 5 bases from J, the junction contained 13 bases not matched to a gene. CDR3 bases: TGTGCCAGCAGCGACAGGCCGGGACAGGGTATTAACGAGCAGTACGTC. As protein: CASSDRPGQGINEQYV.

As concerns this clone: The same CDR3 is also encoded by other DNA sequences in this sample. The chain links TRBV5-6 to TRBJ1-1; 8 nucleotides align to TRBD1. Losses at the gene ends were 3 bases for V and 8 bases for J; bases not matched to a gene: 3. Looked up from germline, CDR1 is SGHDT and CDR2 is YYEEEE. The CDR3 runs 12 residues. The CDR3 region is CASSSGQGEAFF. The DNA for the CDR3 is TGTGCCAGCAGCTCAGGACAGGGCGAAGCTTTCTTT.

V and J are TRBV18 and TRBJ2-2; D is possibly TRBD1 (5 bases). V gave up 2 bases and J gave up 8 bases, with 15 bases separating them. CDR1 is KGHSH, CDR2 LQKENI, per germline. The CDR3 is made up of 15 amino acids. Here the CDR3 DNA reads TGTGCCAGCTCACCATGGCAGGGTGGACCTGGGGAGCTGTTTTTT. Protein product: CASSPWQGGPGELFF.

V and J are TRBV5-1 and TRBJ1-1; 8 nucleotides match TRBD1. The junction had 3 bases not matched to a gene; V was cut back by 2 bases and J by 0 bases. CDR3 size: 15 residues. Germline CDR1 and CDR2: SGHRS and YFSETQ. The CDR3 is CASSFWTGMNTEAFF. In DNA form, the CDR3 reads TGCGCCAGCAGCTTTTGGACAGGGATGAACACTGAAGCTTTCTTT.

The chain recombines TRBV5-6 with TRBJ2-1; 7 nucleotides agree with TRBD2. Germline V gives CDR1 SGHDT, CDR2 YYEEEE. J gave up 1 base and V 2 bases, and 6 bases lay outside the gene matches. The CDR3 is 16 amino acids. This CDR3 reads CASSFEGAGSYNEQFF. The DNA for the CDR3 is TGTGCCAGCAGCTTCGAGGGAGCGGGGTCCTACAATGAGCAGTTCTTC.

The V and J genes are TRBV7-9 and TRBJ2-7; D not resolved. V shed 5 bases and J shed 7 bases, with 9 bases lying between them. Looked up from germline, CDR1 is SEHNR and CDR2 is FQNEAQ (reference sequence). This CDR3 has 11 residues. CDR3 sequence: CASSRLLEQYF. The CDR3 coding sequence is TGTGCCAGCAGCCGCCTCTTAGAGCAGTACTTC.